The 2 T cell receptor beta chains below all came from one sample that was sequenced in a study of CXCR3-negative and CXCR3-positive naive CD8 T cells. Their target antigens are unknown. Via 5' RACE with UMI labels, TRB cDNA libraries were prepared. TCRdb derives one entry per CDR3 protein from the 5' RACE reads, leaving out DNA. Across over 70,000 distinct CDR3 sequences, the top ten clones capture around 0.82% of the sample. Study-level points and caveats: TRB CDR3s of CXCR3-positive naive cells were more hydrophobic than those of CXCR3-negative naive cells.

Sequencing used naive CXCR3+ CD8+ T cells from blood. Subset noted: CD45RO-CCR7+CD27+CD95- naive CD8+ T cells expressing CXCR3 (TNR3+). The receptors derive from a human donor in good health. Some clones in this sample may be carry-over from other donors' samples.

The chain links TRBV7-2 to TRBJ2-3; TCRdb proposes TRBD2, but this gene call is untestable without DNA. CDR3 size: 18 residues. CDR1 is SGHTA and CDR2 is FQGNSA in the germline V gene. CDR3 protein: CASSLAPWLAGTTDTQYF.

V is TRBV27 and J is TRBJ2-1; the TRBD1 assignment by TCRdb is unverifiable without DNA. Per germline, CDR1 MNHEY and CDR2 SMNVEV (reference sequence). The CDR3 consists of 15 residues. CDR3 residues: CTSSTQYLPDNEQFF.